One and the same sample provided the 27 T cell receptor beta chains below, sequenced in a study of shared clonotypes between healthy human individuals. Assay used: immunoSEQ multiplex PCR; TCRdb lists only in-frame clones, some missing. The table shows roughly 680,000 clones, with 72% occurring only once. The sequencing input was memory CD4+ T cells sorted from blood. Subset meaning: CD45RA-negative fraction. The receptors shown here come from a woman younger than 45 in good health.

The genes are TRBV18 and TRBJ2-1; no reliable D call. Germline V CDR1 and CDR2: KGHSH, LQKENI. The V and J ends lost 3 bases and 6 bases respectively, with 12 bases between them. The CDR3 is made up of 14 amino acids. CDR3 DNA sequence: TGTGCCAGCTCACCTGTCGACCTACGCAATGAGCAGTTCTTC. Translation: CASSPVDLRNEQFF.

V is TRBV25-1 and J is TRBJ1-1; no clear D. The V and J ends lost 4 bases and 4 bases respectively, with 13 bases between them. This CDR3 region has 14 residues. Germline assignment: CDR1 MGHDK and CDR2 SYGVNS. The CDR3 region is CASSGPPGTTEAFF. The CDR3 coding sequence is TGTGCCAGCAGTGGACCACCAGGTACCACTGAAGCTTTCTTT.

This clone was recorded once. The rearrangement joins TRBV6-5 to TRBJ2-7, with a weak D call TRBD1 (5 bases). Germline CDR1 reads MNHEY; CDR2 reads SVGAGI. The V end lost 6 bases, the J end lost 8 bases, and 11 bases lay between the germline ends. The CDR3 sequence is 11 residues long. The chain's CDR3 is CASSPRVQQYF. For the CDR3, the DNA is TGTGCCAGCAGCCCCAGGGTGCAGCAGTACTTC.

The CDR3, as DNA: TGTGCCAGCTCACCAGAGGTTTTTCAGCCCCAGCATTTT. As protein: CASSPEVFQPQHF. The chain couples TRBV18 to TRBJ1-5, with D uncertain. The CDR3 covers 13 residues. Germline V gene sequence: CDR1 KGHSH, CDR2 LQKENI. V was pared by 2 bases and J by 6 bases, with 8 bases between.

The V gene is TRBV6-5, the J gene TRBJ2-1, with 10 nucleotides matching TRBD2. J lost 9 bases, V lost 10 bases, and 15 bases had no gene match. There are 15 residues in the CDR3. The germline gives CDR1 MNHEY, CDR2 SVGAGI. The CDR3 coding sequence is TGTGCCATCAGCGGACGAAAGCGGGAGGGCCGTGAGCAGTTCTTC. This translates into CAISGRKREGREQFF.

J is TRBJ1-5 and V is TRBV19, with D hard to call. Between the trimmed V and J ends, which lost 9 bases and 5 bases, there was a span of 20 bases. Germline V lookup: CDR1 LNHDA, CDR2 SQIVND (reference sequence). This CDR3 is 15 amino acids long. CDR3 in amino acids: CASSPRVGSHQPQHF. The CDR3 DNA sequence: TGTGCCAGCAGCCCCCGGGTCGGGTCTCATCAGCCCCAGCATTTT.

V gene TRBV27 combines with J gene TRBJ1-3; 8 bases line up with TRBD1. Germline V gene sequence: CDR1 MNHEY, CDR2 SMNVEV (reference sequence). J lost 0 bases, V lost 5 bases, and 9 bases had no gene match. The CDR3 has 17 residues. DNA of the CDR3: TGTGCCAGCAGTCCAGGACAGGGACTTGCCTCTGGAAACACCATATATTTT. This encodes CASSPGQGLASGNTIYF.

The gene calls are TRBV19 and TRBJ2-3, with 14 bases matching TRBD2. The CDR3 consists of 17 residues. After removal of 5 bases from V and 1 base from J, the junction contained 5 bases not matched to a gene. CDR1 is LNHDA and CDR2 is SQIVND in the germline V gene (reference sequence). DNA of the CDR3: TGTGCCAGTAGTTCCGGGACTAGCGGGAGTCGCACAGATACGCAGTATTTT. Translating gives CASSSGTSGSRTDTQYF.

On this clone itself: This may be a read error, as it is one base from a much larger clone. The same CDR3 is also encoded by other DNA sequences in this sample. V usage is TRBV28 and J usage is TRBJ2-7, with no clear D. Germline CDR1 MDHEN, CDR2 SYDVKM. V was clipped by 5 bases and J by 3 bases, with 5 bases between them. The CDR3 runs 11 residues. The CDR3 nucleotides are TGTGCCAGCAGTGTCAACTACGAGCAGTACTTC. This encodes CASSVNYEQYF.

This clone has more than one count but fewer than ten. The J gene is TRBJ2-6, the V gene TRBV19; D uncertain. Germline assignment: CDR1 LNHDA and CDR2 SQIVND (reference sequence). The CDR3 has 15 amino acids. V was shortened by 6 bases and J by 4 bases, with 13 bases between the two germline ends. The CDR3 spells CASSQDLYGANVLTF. The CDR3 nucleotides read TGTGCCAGTAGCCAGGATTTGTACGGGGCCAACGTCCTGACTTTC.

This clone showed up just once. The V gene is TRBV2, the J gene TRBJ2-3; D call uncertain. The CDR3 has 13 amino acids. V lost 9 bases and J 5 bases, leaving 15 bases between the germline ends. In germline, CDR1 is SNHLY, CDR2 FYNNEI. In nucleotides, the CDR3 is TGTGCCAGGGGTAAGCTACCAGAAGATACGCAGTATTTT. Its protein is CARGKLPEDTQYF.

The CDR3 DNA reads TGTGCCAGCAGTTACTCGACCCAGGGTTCGTACACTGAAGCTTTCTTT. It encodes CASSYSTQGSYTEAFF. The chain links TRBV6-5 to TRBJ1-1; weak D call: TRBD1 (5 bases). Trimming stripped 0 bases from V and 3 bases from J, with 14 bases between. CDR1 and CDR2 (germline): MNHEY, SVGAGI. The CDR3 runs 16 residues.

The genes are TRBV28 and TRBJ2-7; D is unresolved. Germline V gene sequence: CDR1 MDHEN, CDR2 SYDVKM. Trimming left V 2 bases short and J 5 bases short, with 7 bases between. This CDR3 spans 12 amino acids. In DNA, the CDR3 is TGTGCCAGCAGTTTACCGGGTAACGAGCAGTACTTC. Protein sequence: CASSLPGNEQYF.

The V call is TRBV7-6, the J call TRBJ2-7, with 11 bases lining up with TRBD1. The germline CDR1 and CDR2 sequences are SGHVS and FNYEAQ. V was pared by 0 bases and J by 4 bases, with 2 bases of the junction left unmatched. This CDR3 is built from 15 residues. For the CDR3, the DNA is TGTGCCAGCAGCTTAGCTGGACAGGGGGCTTACGAGCAGTACTTC. As protein: CASSLAGQGAYEQYF.

V and J are TRBV4-1 and TRBJ2-2; TRBD2 matches 7 bases. Germline trimming cut 1 base from V and 3 bases from J; bases unmatched to any gene: 14. The CDR3 consists of 19 residues. Germline CDR1 reads MGHRA; CDR2 reads YSYEKL. The CDR3 DNA sequence: TGCGCCAGCAGCCAAGTACGACTAGCACGTGGAGGTCACACCGGGGAGCTGTTTTTT. Translated, it gives CASSQVRLARGGHTGELFF.

CDR3 nucleotides: TGTGCCAGTAGTAGGGTTTCGGGCTCCTACGAGCAGTACTTC. It specifies CASSRVSGSYEQYF. The rearrangement joins TRBV19 to TRBJ2-7; D unresolved. CDR3 length: 14 amino acids. Trimming left V 4 bases short and J 0 bases short, with 10 bases between. Germline loops: CDR1 LNHDA, CDR2 SQIVND (reference sequence).

The CDR3 DNA sequence: TGTGCCAGTAGTACCGAGCAGGGTGAAGCTTTCTTT. It is translated as CASSTEQGEAFF. The chain is built from TRBV19 and TRBJ1-1, with D perhaps TRBD1 (5 bases). The CDR3 runs to 12 residues. Trimming shortened V by 4 bases and J by 7 bases, and 10 bases separated the two germline ends. The germline V gene has CDR1 LNHDA and CDR2 SQIVND (reference sequence).

This clone was found once. The J gene is TRBJ1-2, the V gene TRBV7-2, with 8 bases aligning to TRBD1. Germline-derived CDR1 and CDR2 are SGHTA and FQGNSA. The CDR3 is 15 amino acids. V shed 4 bases, J shed 10 bases, and the junction held 14 bases outside the gene matches. CDR3 bases: TGTGCCAGCAGCTACCAGAGGCAGGGGGCGTACGACTACACCTTC. Amino acid sequence: CASSYQRQGAYDYTF.

CDR3 residues: CSVVGNSGPNEQFF. The CDR3 nucleotides are TGCAGCGTTGTTGGTAATTCGGGGCCGAATGAGCAGTTCTTC. V and J are TRBV29-1 and TRBJ2-1; D tentatively reads TRBD1 or TRBD2 (5 bases each). Germline loops: CDR1 SQVTM, CDR2 ANQGSEA. With 4 bases removed from V and 7 bases from J, the gap between germline ends came to 17 bases. CDR3 length: 14 amino acids.

The rearrangement uses TRBV23-1 and TRBJ2-5; TRBD1 might be the D (6 bases). TRBV23-1 has ORF status, its function being uncertain. There are 16 residues in the CDR3. V was clipped by 3 bases and J by 5 bases, with 19 bases between them. DNA of the CDR3: TGCGCCAGCAGTCACCCAAGACAGGTCCTAGGGGAGACCCAGTACTTC. Residues: CASSHPRQVLGETQYF.

The rearrangement uses TRBV19 and TRBJ1-1; a possible D gene is TRBD1 (5 bases). Trimming removed 1 base from V and 1 base from J, with 10 bases in between. CDR1 is LNHDA and CDR2 is SQIVND in the germline V gene (reference sequence). The CDR3 runs to 15 residues. This chain's CDR3 is CASSIGGTGNTEAFF. The CDR3 DNA reads TGTGCCAGTAGTATAGGAGGGACGGGGAACACTGAAGCTTTCTTT.

V is TRBV28 and J is TRBJ1-5; a possible D gene is TRBD1 (5 bases). The CDR3 is 15 residues long. Germline CDR1 is MDHEN and CDR2 is SYDVKM. V gave up 5 bases and J gave up 2 bases, with 13 bases separating them. The CDR3 region is CASSLHTGGNQPQHF. Written as DNA, the CDR3 is TGTGCCAGCAGTCTTCACACGGGGGGCAATCAGCCCCAGCATTTT.

The gene calls are TRBV5-8 and TRBJ2-7; D could derive from TRBD1 or TRBD2 (5 bases each). The V and J ends lost 2 bases and 2 bases respectively, with 11 bases between them. CDR1 SGHTS and CDR2 YDEGEE come from the germline V gene. The CDR3 contains 14 residues. The DNA for the CDR3 is TGTGCCAGCAGCTTACCGGGACCCGCCTACGAGCAGTACTTC. This gives the protein CASSLPGPAYEQYF.

This chain joins TRBV5-4 and TRBJ2-1, with 13 positions matching TRBD2. The V and J ends lost 3 bases and 7 bases, in that order; junction bases with no gene match: 10. Germline assignment: CDR1 SGHNT and CDR2 YYREEE (reference sequence). The CDR3 extends over 17 amino acids. CDR3: CASSSQTSGRRLNEQFF. The CDR3 nucleotides read TGTGCCAGCAGCTCCCAGACTAGCGGGAGGCGGTTAAATGAGCAGTTCTTC.

The J gene is TRBJ2-5, the V gene TRBV7-2; TRBD1 matches at 9 bases. CDR1 is SGHTA and CDR2 is FQGNSA in the germline V gene. This CDR3 contains 15 residues. Trimming removed 5 bases from V and 3 bases from J; junction bases left unmatched: 7. CDR3 amino acids: CASSRGQGDEETQYF. For the CDR3, the DNA is TGTGCCAGCAGCCGGGGACAGGGTGACGAAGAGACCCAGTACTTC.

This clone was detected once. V gene TRBV7-9 combines with J gene TRBJ2-7; 15 positions agree with TRBD2. The CDR3 sequence is 19 residues long. Trimming took 5 bases from V and 2 from J; bases not matched to a gene: 13. Germline loops: CDR1 SEHNR, CDR2 FQNEAQ (reference sequence). Here the CDR3 DNA reads TGTGCCAGCAGCCATCCGGGACTAGCGGGAGGCGGTGCCACCTACGAGCAGTACTTC. As protein: CASSHPGLAGGGATYEQYF.

The chain combines TRBV27 with TRBJ1-4; D uncertain. Germline V gives CDR1 MNHEY, CDR2 SMNVEV (reference sequence). V was trimmed by 2 bases and J by 0 bases, leaving 13 bases between them. The CDR3 has 17 amino acids. CDR3 loop: CASSLRGYLTTNEKLFF. The CDR3 bases are TGTGCCAGCAGTTTACGTGGTTACCTAACAACTAATGAAAAACTGTTTTTT.